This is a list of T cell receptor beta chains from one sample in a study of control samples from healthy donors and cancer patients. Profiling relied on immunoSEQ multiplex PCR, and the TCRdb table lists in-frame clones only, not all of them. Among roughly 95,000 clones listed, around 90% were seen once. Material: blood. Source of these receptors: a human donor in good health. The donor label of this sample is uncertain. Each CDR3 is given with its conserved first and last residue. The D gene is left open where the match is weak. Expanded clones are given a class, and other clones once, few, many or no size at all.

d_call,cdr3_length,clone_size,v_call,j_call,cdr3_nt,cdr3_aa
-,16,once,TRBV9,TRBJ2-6,TGTGCCAGCAGCGTAGAGAAGTACTCTGGGGCCAACGTCCTGACTTTC,CASSVEKYSGANVLTF
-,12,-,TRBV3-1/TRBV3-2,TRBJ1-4,TGTGCCAGCAGCCAAGATAGGGGAAAACTGTTTTTT,CASSQDRGKLFF
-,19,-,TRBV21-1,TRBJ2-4,TGTGCCAGCAGCAAAGAAGGGTTCATCTCCCGGCGGGCCAAAAACATTCAGTACTTC,CASSKEGFISRRAKNIQYF
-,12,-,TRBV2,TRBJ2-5,TGTGCCAGCAGTGAGGCAGGGAAGACCCAGTACTTC,CASSEAGKTQYF
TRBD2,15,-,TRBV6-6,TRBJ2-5,TGTGCCTCTCGGACTAGCGGGGCTACCCAAGAGACCCAGTACTTC,CASRTSGATQETQYF
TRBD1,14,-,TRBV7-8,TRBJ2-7,TGTGCCAGCAGCCACGGACAGGGGGCATCCGAGCAGTACTTC,CASSHGQGASEQYF
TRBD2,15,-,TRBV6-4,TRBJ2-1,TGTGCCAGCAGTGTCGAGCGGGGCGTCTACAATGAGCAGTTCTTC,CASSVERGVYNEQFF
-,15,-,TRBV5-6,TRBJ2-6,TGTGCCAGCAGAGACCGGAAGTCTGGGGCCAACGTCCTGACTTTC,CASRDRKSGANVLTF
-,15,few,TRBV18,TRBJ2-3,TGTGCCAGCTCACCGGTCGGGGTTCACACAGATACGCAGTATTTT,CASSPVGVHTDTQYF
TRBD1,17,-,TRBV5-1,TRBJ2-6,TGCGCCAGCAGCGATCAGGGGGTTAGCTCTGGGGCCAACGTCCTGACTTTC,CASSDQGVSSGANVLTF
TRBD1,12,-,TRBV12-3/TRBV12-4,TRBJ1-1,TGTGCCAGCAGTTTAGCGACAGGGAACGCTTTCTTT,CASSLATGNAFF